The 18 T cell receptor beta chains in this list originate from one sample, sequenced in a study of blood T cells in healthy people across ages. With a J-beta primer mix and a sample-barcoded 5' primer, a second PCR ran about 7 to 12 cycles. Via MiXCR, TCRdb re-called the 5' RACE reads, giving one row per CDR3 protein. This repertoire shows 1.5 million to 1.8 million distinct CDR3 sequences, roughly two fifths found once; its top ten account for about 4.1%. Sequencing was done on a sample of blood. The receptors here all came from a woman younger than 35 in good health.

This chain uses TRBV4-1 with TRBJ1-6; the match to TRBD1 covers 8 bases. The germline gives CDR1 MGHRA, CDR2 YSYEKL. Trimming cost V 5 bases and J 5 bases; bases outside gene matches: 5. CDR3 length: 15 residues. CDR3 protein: CASSDRQGNNSPLHF. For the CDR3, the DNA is TGCGCCAGCAGCGATAGACAGGGGAATAATTCACCCCTCCACTTT.

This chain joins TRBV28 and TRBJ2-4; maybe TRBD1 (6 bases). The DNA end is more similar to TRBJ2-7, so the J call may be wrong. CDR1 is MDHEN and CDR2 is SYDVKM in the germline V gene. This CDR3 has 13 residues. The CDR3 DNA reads TGTGCCAGCAGTCTCGGGACAATCAACGAGCAGTACTTC. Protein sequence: CASSLGTINEQYF.

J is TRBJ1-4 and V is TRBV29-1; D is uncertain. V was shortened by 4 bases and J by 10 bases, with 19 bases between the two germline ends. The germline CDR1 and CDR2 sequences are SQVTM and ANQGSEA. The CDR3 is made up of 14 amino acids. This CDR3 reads CSVGGVEGHGKLFF. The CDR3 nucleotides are TGCAGCGTTGGGGGTGTAGAAGGGCATGGAAAACTGTTTTTT.

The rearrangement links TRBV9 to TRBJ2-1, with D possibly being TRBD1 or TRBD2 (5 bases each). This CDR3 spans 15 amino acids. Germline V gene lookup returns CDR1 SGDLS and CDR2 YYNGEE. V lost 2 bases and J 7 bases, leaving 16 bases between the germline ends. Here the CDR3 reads CASSVLARVGNEQFF. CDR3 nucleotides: TGTGCCAGCAGCGTGCTAGCCAGGGTGGGAAATGAGCAGTTCTTC.

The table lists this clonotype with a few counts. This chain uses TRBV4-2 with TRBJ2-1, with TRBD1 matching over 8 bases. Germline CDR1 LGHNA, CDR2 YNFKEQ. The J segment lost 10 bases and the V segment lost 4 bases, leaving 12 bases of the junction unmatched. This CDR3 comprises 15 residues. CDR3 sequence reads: CASSLEGQGWEEQFF. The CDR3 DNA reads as TGTGCCAGCAGCCTGGAAGGACAGGGCTGGGAGGAGCAGTTCTTC.

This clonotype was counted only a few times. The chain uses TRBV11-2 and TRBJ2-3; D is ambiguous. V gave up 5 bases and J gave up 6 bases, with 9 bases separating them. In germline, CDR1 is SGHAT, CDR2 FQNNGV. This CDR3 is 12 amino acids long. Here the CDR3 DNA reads TGTGCCAGCAGCCCTGCATTGGATACGCAGTATTTT. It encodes CASSPALDTQYF.

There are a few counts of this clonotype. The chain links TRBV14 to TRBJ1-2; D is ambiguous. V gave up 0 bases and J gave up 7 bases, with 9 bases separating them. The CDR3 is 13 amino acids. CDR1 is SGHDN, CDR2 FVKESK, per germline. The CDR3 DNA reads TGTGCCAGCAGCCAAGATCGGGCGATTGGCTACACCTTC. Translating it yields CASSQDRAIGYTF.

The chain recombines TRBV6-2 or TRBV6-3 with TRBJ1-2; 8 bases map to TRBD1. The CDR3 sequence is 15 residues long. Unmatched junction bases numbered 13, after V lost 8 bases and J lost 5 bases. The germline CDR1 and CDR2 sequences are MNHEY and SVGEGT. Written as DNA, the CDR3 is TGTGCCAGCGGCGGCAGCAAGGACAGGGAGTATGGCTACACCTTC. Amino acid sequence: CASGGSKDREYGYTF.

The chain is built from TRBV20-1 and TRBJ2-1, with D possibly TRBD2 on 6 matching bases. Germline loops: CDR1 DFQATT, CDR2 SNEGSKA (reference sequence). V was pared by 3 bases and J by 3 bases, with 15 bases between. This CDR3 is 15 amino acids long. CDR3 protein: CSASPGRGVYNEQFF. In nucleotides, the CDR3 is TGCAGTGCTAGCCCCGGGCGGGGCGTCTACAATGAGCAGTTCTTC.

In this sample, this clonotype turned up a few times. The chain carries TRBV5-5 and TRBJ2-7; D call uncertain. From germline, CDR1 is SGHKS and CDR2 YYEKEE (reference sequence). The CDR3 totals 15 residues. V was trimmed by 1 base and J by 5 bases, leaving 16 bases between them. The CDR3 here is CASSLLKLTPHEQYF. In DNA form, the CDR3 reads TGTGCCAGCAGCTTGCTAAAGTTAACCCCCCACGAGCAGTACTTC.

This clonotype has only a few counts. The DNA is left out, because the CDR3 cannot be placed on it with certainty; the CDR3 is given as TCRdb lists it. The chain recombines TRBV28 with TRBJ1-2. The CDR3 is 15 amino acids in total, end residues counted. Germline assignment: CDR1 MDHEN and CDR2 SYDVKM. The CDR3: CASSFGPGANYGYTF.

The CDR3 protein is CASSIDWGKGNEQFF. Written as DNA, the CDR3 is TGTGCCAGTAGTATCGACTGGGGGAAAGGCAATGAGCAGTTCTTC. The chain employs TRBV19 and TRBJ2-1; D possibly uses TRBD1 or TRBD2 (5 bases each). Germline CDR1 reads LNHDA; CDR2 reads SQIVND (reference sequence). The ends were cut back, 3 bases at V and 6 bases at J, with 15 bases in the middle. This CDR3 comprises 15 residues.

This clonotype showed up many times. CDR3 sequence (DNA): TGTGCCAGCAGCGTAGCGGGGACATCCCTCGGCTATGGCTACACCTTC. Translating it yields CASSVAGTSLGYGYTF. The gene calls are TRBV9 and TRBJ1-2, with D perhaps matching TRBD1 (6 bases). There are 16 residues in the CDR3. Germline CDR1 reads SGDLS; CDR2 reads YYNGEE. V was clipped by 0 bases and J by 4 bases, with 16 bases between them. Based on the CDR3 plus reference TRBV9 and TRBJ1-2, the full variable domain is DSGVTQTPKHLITATGQRVTLRCSPRSGDLSVYWYQQSLDQGLQFLIQYYNGEERAKGNILERFSAQQFPDLHSELNLSSLELGDSALYFCASSVAGTSLGYGYTFGSGTRLTVV.

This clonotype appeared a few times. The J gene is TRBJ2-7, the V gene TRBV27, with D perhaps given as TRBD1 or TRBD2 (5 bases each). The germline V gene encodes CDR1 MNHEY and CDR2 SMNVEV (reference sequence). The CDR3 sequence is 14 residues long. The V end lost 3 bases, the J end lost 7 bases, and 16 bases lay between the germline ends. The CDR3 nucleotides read TGTGCCAGCAGTTTGGGGGACGGTTCGGGGGAGCAGTACTTC. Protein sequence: CASSLGDGSGEQYF.

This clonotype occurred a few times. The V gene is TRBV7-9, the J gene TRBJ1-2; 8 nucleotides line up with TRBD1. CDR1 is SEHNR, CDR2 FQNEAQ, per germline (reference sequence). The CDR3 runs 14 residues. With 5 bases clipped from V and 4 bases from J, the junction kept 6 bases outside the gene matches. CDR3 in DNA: TGTGCCAGCAGCCTGACAGGGGTCCTCTATGGCTACACCTTC. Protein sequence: CASSLTGVLYGYTF.

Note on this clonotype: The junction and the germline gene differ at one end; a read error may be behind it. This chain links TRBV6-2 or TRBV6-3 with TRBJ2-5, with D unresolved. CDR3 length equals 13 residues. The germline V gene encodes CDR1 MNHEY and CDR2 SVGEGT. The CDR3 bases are TGTGCCAGCAGTTACGTGTACCAAGAGACCCGGTACTTC. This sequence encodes CASSYVYQETRYF.

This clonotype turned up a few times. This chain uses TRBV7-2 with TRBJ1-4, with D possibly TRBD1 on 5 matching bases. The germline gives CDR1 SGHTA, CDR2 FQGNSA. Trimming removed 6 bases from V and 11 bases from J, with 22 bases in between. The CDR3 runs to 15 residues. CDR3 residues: CASSAGLTLGGKLFF. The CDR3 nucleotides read TGTGCCAGCAGTGCTGGGCTCACTCTTGGGGGGAAACTGTTTTTT.

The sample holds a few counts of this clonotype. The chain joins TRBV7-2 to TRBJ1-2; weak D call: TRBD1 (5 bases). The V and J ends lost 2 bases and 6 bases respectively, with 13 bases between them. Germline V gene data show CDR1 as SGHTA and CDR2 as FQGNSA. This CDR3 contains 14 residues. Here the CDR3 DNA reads TGTGCCAGCAGCTTAACAGGACGAACAGATGGCTACACCTTC. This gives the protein CASSLTGRTDGYTF.